Listed here are 29 T cell receptor beta chains from one sample, sequenced in a study of blood T cells in healthy people across ages. A second PCR, run for roughly 7 to 11 cycles, used a sample-barcoded 5' primer plus a J-beta primer mix. A single record per CDR3 protein comes from TCRdb applying MiXCR to the 5' RACE reads. The data show more than 650,000 distinct CDR3 sequences, 22% seen once. The sample taken for sequencing was blood. The receptors here all came from a man in his sixties or seventies in good health.

This sequence joins TRBV20-1 and TRBJ2-5; D may be TRBD1 (5 bases). There are 14 residues in the CDR3. Trimming pared 5 bases from V and 2 bases from J, leaving 15 bases between. Germline loops: CDR1 DFQATT, CDR2 SNEGSKA (reference sequence). CDR3 DNA sequence: TGCAGTGCTCGGGTGGCCAGGGTTCAAGAGACCCAGTACTTC. Encoded protein: CSARVARVQETQYF.

This clonotype was detected a few times. The V gene is TRBV6-1, the J gene TRBJ2-1; 9 bases are a match to TRBD2. This CDR3 has 16 amino acids. Germline CDR1 and CDR2: MNHNS and SASEGT. After removal of 7 bases from V and 4 bases from J, the junction contained 11 bases not matched to a gene. CDR3 in amino acids: CASNPLSGGKYNEQFF. The CDR3 nucleotides are TGTGCCAGCAATCCCCTAAGCGGGGGGAAGTACAATGAGCAGTTCTTC.

J is TRBJ2-5 and V is TRBV19; no clear D gene. The V gene's germline CDR1 is LNHDA and CDR2 SQIVND (reference sequence). CDR3 size: 12 residues. The V and J ends lost 3 bases and 6 bases respectively, with 8 bases between them. The CDR3: CASSIVGKTQYF. Here the CDR3 DNA reads TGTGCCAGTAGTATCGTGGGCAAGACCCAGTACTTC.

The chain employs TRBV2 and TRBJ2-1; 7 bases agree with TRBD1. The V gene's germline CDR1 is SNHLY and CDR2 FYNNEI. The J segment lost 0 bases and the V segment lost 5 bases, leaving 7 bases of the junction unmatched. The CDR3 is made up of 16 amino acids. CDR3 loop: CASSFTGAPSYNEQFF. CDR3 nucleotides: TGTGCCAGCAGTTTTACAGGGGCCCCCTCCTACAATGAGCAGTTCTTC. The whole variable domain, filled in from reference TRBV2 and TRBJ2-1, reads EPEVTQTPSHQVTQMGQEVILRCVPISNHLYFYWYRQILGQKVEFLVSFYNNEISEKSEIFDDQFSVERPDGSNFTLKIRSTKLEDSAMYFCASSFTGAPSYNEQFFGPGTRLTVL.

The CDR3 DNA is TGTGCCACCGGGACCGGACAGGGTGCTGACACTGAAGCTTTCTTT. The encoded protein is CATGTGQGADTEAFF. The chain combines TRBV24-1 with TRBJ1-1; 8 bases align to TRBD1. Germline trimming cut 9 bases from V and 3 bases from J; bases unmatched to any gene: 11. CDR1 and CDR2 from the germline V gene are KGHDR and SFDVKD. There are 15 residues in the CDR3.

This clonotype showed up just a few times. V gene TRBV5-1 combines with J gene TRBJ1-6; 7 nucleotides align to TRBD1. V shed 4 bases, J shed 3 bases, and the junction held 7 bases outside the gene matches. Per germline, CDR1 SGHRS and CDR2 YFSETQ. There are 16 residues in the CDR3. In DNA form, the CDR3 reads TGCGCCAGCAGCCCGGAGGGACAGAACTATAATTCACCCCTCCACTTT. Its protein is CASSPEGQNYNSPLHF. The variable domain in full, completed from reference TRBV5-1 and TRBJ1-6, reads KAGVTQTPRYLIKTRGQQVTLSCSPISGHRSVSWYQQTPGQGLQFLFEYFSETQRNKGNFPGRFSGRQFSNSRSEMNVSTLELGDSALYLCASSPEGQNYNSPLHFGNGTRLTVT.

A few counts support this clonotype. This chain uses TRBV25-1 with TRBJ2-3, with 7 nucleotides matching TRBD2. Germline trimming cut 3 bases from V and 7 bases from J; bases unmatched to any gene: 10. This CDR3 has 15 residues. Looked up from germline, CDR1 is MGHDK and CDR2 is SYGVNS. The CDR3 region is CASSEQGGLANTQYF. The DNA for the CDR3 is TGTGCCAGCAGTGAGCAGGGAGGGCTCGCCAATACGCAGTATTTT. The whole variable domain, filled in from reference TRBV25-1 and TRBJ2-3, reads EADIYQTPRYLVIGTGKKITLECSQTMGHDKMYWYQQDPGMELHLIHYSYGVNSTEKGDLSSESTVSRIRTEHFPLTLESARPSHTSQYLCASSEQGGLANTQYFGPGTRLTVL.

The sample holds a few counts of this clonotype. This rearrangement joins TRBV7-9 to TRBJ1-2; D is uncertain. The germline V gene encodes CDR1 SEHNR and CDR2 FQNEAQ (reference sequence). This CDR3 is 14 amino acids long. V gave up 4 bases and J gave up 7 bases, with 16 bases separating them. In DNA, the CDR3 is TGTGCCAGCAGCTACATGCAGGTGGTCGCTGGCTACACCTTC. It is translated as CASSYMQVVAGYTF.

This clonotype was detected ten times or more. This chain links TRBV11-2 with TRBJ2-3; 9 nucleotides align to TRBD2. The CDR3 has 16 residues. Germline V gene sequence: CDR1 SGHAT, CDR2 FQNNGV. V lost 1 base, J lost 2 bases, and 4 bases stayed unmatched. The CDR3: CASSLGAGGPTDTQYF. CDR3 coding DNA: TGTGCCAGCAGCTTAGGAGCGGGAGGACCCACAGATACGCAGTATTTT.

Only a few counts were recorded for this clonotype. The J gene is TRBJ2-3, the V gene TRBV27; the D gene is possibly TRBD1 (7 bases). From germline, CDR1 is MNHEY and CDR2 SMNVEV (reference sequence). This CDR3 is 14 amino acids long. V was pared by 5 bases and J by 2 bases, with 11 bases between. Here the CDR3 reads CASSGGTATDTQYF. The DNA of the CDR3 is TGTGCCAGCAGTGGGGGGACAGCCACAGATACGCAGTATTTT.

The J gene is TRBJ1-2, the V gene TRBV20-1; 9 bases match TRBD1. V trimming: 3 bases; J trimming: 4 bases; junction bases outside the gene matches: 3. This CDR3 comprises 13 residues. Germline V gives CDR1 DFQATT, CDR2 SNEGSKA (reference sequence). The CDR3, as DNA: TGCAGTGCTAGTCTGACAGGGGGCTATGGCTACACCTTC. Translation gives CSASLTGGYGYTF.

This clonotype was counted only a few times. DNA of the CDR3: TGTGCCAGCAGTCAGGCGTCTTTAAGACTCCACGAGCAGTACTTC. It is translated as CASSQASLRLHEQYF. The genes are TRBV5-5 and TRBJ2-7, with no clear D. With 5 bases removed from V and 5 bases from J, the gap between germline ends came to 20 bases. The CDR3 is 15 amino acids. CDR1 is SGHKS, CDR2 YYEKEE, per germline (reference sequence).

The chain links TRBV12-3 or TRBV12-4 to TRBJ2-7; 10 nucleotides agree with TRBD1. This CDR3 region has 16 residues. Germline trimming cut 5 bases from V and 2 bases from J; bases unmatched to any gene: 9. The DNA of the CDR3 is TGTGCCAGCAGTAACCCCCGGGACAGGGGAACCTACGAGCAGTACTTC. Its protein is CASSNPRDRGTYEQYF.

This rearrangement joins TRBV12-3 or TRBV12-4 to TRBJ1-1, with TRBD1 matching over 8 bases. The CDR3 covers 15 residues. Losses at the gene ends were 5 bases for V and 3 bases for J; bases not matched to a gene: 8. The CDR3 protein is CASSPETGVDTEAFF. In DNA form, the CDR3 reads TGTGCCAGCAGTCCAGAGACAGGGGTGGACACTGAAGCTTTCTTT.

V and J are TRBV27 and TRBJ2-5, with D perhaps assigned TRBD1 or TRBD2 (5 bases each). V was pared by 5 bases and J by 1 base, with 8 bases between. The CDR3 extends over 13 amino acids. Germline V gene data show CDR1 as MNHEY and CDR2 as SMNVEV (reference sequence). The CDR3 DNA is TGTGCCAGCAGTACCGGGACCCAAGAGACCCAGTACTTC. Translation: CASSTGTQETQYF.

The table lists this clonotype with a few counts. The chain combines TRBV7-9 with TRBJ2-7; the D is unclear. The ends were cut back, 3 bases at V and 2 bases at J, with 14 bases in the middle. Germline values: CDR1 SEHNR, CDR2 FQNEAQ (reference sequence). CDR3 size: 15 residues. The CDR3 region is CASSLGNSPTYEQYV. CDR3 nucleotide sequence: TGTGCCAGCAGCTTGGGGAACAGCCCGACCTACGAGCAGTACGTC.

The table lists this clonotype with a few counts. The rearrangement joins TRBV12-3 or TRBV12-4 to TRBJ2-2; D ambiguous. Trimming took off 6 bases at V and 2 bases at J, with 13 bases between the two ends. The CDR3 has 15 amino acids. CDR3 sequence reads: CASRGLAPNTGELFF. The CDR3 coding sequence is TGTGCCAGCAGGGGCTTAGCCCCCAACACCGGGGAGCTGTTTTTT.

This clonotype was observed a handful of times. This chain links TRBV2 with TRBJ2-5, with D hard to call. The J call may be mistaken, given a closer DNA end match to TRBJ2-7. The CDR3 is 15 amino acids. The germline V gene encodes CDR1 SNHLY and CDR2 FYNNEI. CDR3 protein: CASSHPGRLTYEQYF. The DNA of the CDR3 is TGTGCCAGCAGCCACCCCGGACGGTTAACGTACGAGCAGTACTTC.

This chain uses TRBV3-1 with TRBJ2-1; TRBD2 agrees at 7 bases. Matching the DNA end better, TRBJ2-7 makes the J call doubtful. CDR1 and CDR2 (germline): LGHDT, YNNKEL (reference sequence). There are 14 residues in the CDR3. The CDR3 DNA follows: TGTGCCAGCAGCCAAGATACCCCCGGGGGGAAGCAGTACTTC. Its protein is CASSQDTPGGKQYF.

In this sample, this clonotype turned up a few times. A junction end diverges from the germline sequence, so it may reflect a read error. The J gene is TRBJ2-5, the V gene TRBV10-1; tentatively, D is TRBD2 (6 bases). Germline values: CDR1 WNHNN, CDR2 SYGVQD (reference sequence). This CDR3 is 15 amino acids long. CDR3 nucleotides: TGCGCCAGCAGTGAAAGGGACTCTCTGGCTATCCCGGTCTTCTTC. It specifies CASSERDSLAIPVFF.

The J gene is TRBJ1-2, the V gene TRBV6-5, with unresolved D. The CDR3 extends over 14 amino acids. Trimming cost V 6 bases and J 2 bases, with 13 bases left between them. Germline lookup yields CDR1 MNHEY and CDR2 SVGAGI. The CDR3 reads CASSPSSWNYGYTF. The CDR3 DNA follows: TGTGCCAGCAGCCCGAGCAGTTGGAACTATGGCTACACCTTC.

This clonotype was picked up a small number of times. J is TRBJ2-3 and V is TRBV7-2, with D maybe TRBD2 (5 bases). With 6 bases removed from V and 0 bases from J, the gap between germline ends came to 16 bases. This CDR3 contains 16 residues. Per germline, CDR1 SGHTA and CDR2 FQGNSA. Here the CDR3 DNA reads TGTGCCAGCAGTTCCTACAGCGGAGCTAGCACAGATACGCAGTATTTT. Translated, it gives CASSSYSGASTDTQYF.

The table lists this clonotype with a few counts. CDR3 in amino acids: CASSPEGGREAFF. The CDR3 DNA reads as TGTGCCAGCAGCCCAGAGGGCGGCAGAGAAGCTTTCTTT. The genes are TRBV7-2 and TRBJ1-1, with unresolved D. The germline V gene has CDR1 SGHTA and CDR2 FQGNSA. Trimming pared 5 bases from V and 8 bases from J, leaving 15 bases between. The CDR3 spans 13 residues.

In this sample, this clonotype turned up a few times. The chain has TRBV6-1 and TRBJ2-7, with a weak D call TRBD2 (5 bases). The CDR3 spans 14 residues. The ends were cut back, 2 bases at V and 4 bases at J, with 12 bases in the middle. Germline assignment: CDR1 MNHNS and CDR2 SASEGT. CDR3 loop: CASSEILGEYEQYF. CDR3 nucleotides: TGTGCCAGCAGTGAAATACTGGGAGAATACGAGCAGTACTTC.

V and J are TRBV3-1 and TRBJ2-5; D is unclear. Germline loops: CDR1 LGHDT, CDR2 YNNKEL (reference sequence). The CDR3 contains 12 residues. The V end was cut by 4 bases, the J end by 5 bases, with 8 bases between. CDR3 in amino acids: CASSRASETQYF. Written as DNA, the CDR3 is TGTGCCAGCAGCCGGGCTTCGGAGACCCAGTACTTC.

The rearrangement uses TRBV7-9 and TRBJ2-1; D is undetermined. Germline CDR1 SEHNR, CDR2 FQNEAQ (reference sequence). This CDR3 has 15 amino acids. The V and J ends lost 7 bases and 1 base respectively, with 14 bases between them. The CDR3 sequence is CASTPTIGSYNEQFF. CDR3 DNA: TGTGCCAGCACCCCCACTATCGGGTCCTACAATGAGCAGTTCTTC.

There are a few counts of this clonotype. The rearrangement uses TRBV10-3 and TRBJ2-5; D perhaps matches TRBD2 (6 bases). Germline CDR1 and CDR2: ENHRY and SYGVKD. Between the trimmed V and J ends, which lost 5 bases and 4 bases, there was a span of 11 bases. The CDR3 extends over 13 amino acids. CDR3 sequence: CAISTGVGETQYF. As DNA, the CDR3 is TGTGCCATCAGTACGGGGGTCGGAGAGACCCAGTACTTC.

On this clonotype: This may be a read error, as it is one base from a much larger clone. The chain recombines TRBV20-1 with TRBJ2-7; D remains unclear. The CDR3 runs to 12 residues. The germline gives CDR1 DFQATT, CDR2 SNEGSKA (reference sequence). The CDR3 bases are TGCAGTGCTAGAGATCTGGAGTACGAGCAGTGCTTC. Its translation: CSARDLEYEQCF.

This clonotype was detected only a few times. This rearrangement joins TRBV7-2 to TRBJ2-3, with 8 bases fitting TRBD2. There are 16 residues in the CDR3. The V gene's germline CDR1 is SGHTA and CDR2 FQGNSA. Germline trimming cut 5 bases from V and 0 bases from J; bases unmatched to any gene: 7. Here the CDR3 reads CASSPQAGGSTDTQYF. Written as DNA, the CDR3 is TGTGCCAGCAGCCCTCAGGCGGGGGGTAGCACAGATACGCAGTATTTT.